The next 13 T cell receptor beta chains were all read from a single sample in a study of vaccination and CD4 T cells after COVID-19. Documented treatment: roughly 11-day PBMC culture with coronavirus spike peptide pools or control peptides (ViraFEST assay). An Oncomine TCR Beta short-read assay was used to sequence the DNA from cultured CD4+ T cells. TCRdb re-derived calls from the PCR reads in MiXCR, one entry per CDR3 protein. The sample consists of around 10,000 distinct CDR3 sequences, approximately 41% of them appearing once. No antigen has been assigned to these receptors. The material sequenced was CD4+ T cells from blood, cultured in vitro. These receptor sequences come from a human donor who had recovered from COVID-19.

In its sample, this clonotype was seen a few times. This rearrangement joins TRBV2 to TRBJ1-5; TRBD1 matches 7 bases. The V segment lost 2 bases and the J segment 2 bases; nucleotides outside the gene matches: 6. CDR3 size: 16 residues. From germline, CDR1 is SNHLY and CDR2 FYNNEI. The CDR3 bases are TGTGCCAGCAGTGAACCGGGACAGATCGGCAATCAGCCCCAGCATTTT. It specifies CASSEPGQIGNQPQHF.

This clonotype was detected only a few times. The chain combines TRBV2 with TRBJ1-1; 10 positions agree with TRBD1. V shed 6 bases and J 5 bases; nucleotides not matched to a gene: 12. Germline loops: CDR1 SNHLY, CDR2 FYNNEI. The CDR3 totals 16 residues. The CDR3 is CASRLSSGTGVTEAFF. The CDR3 DNA reads as TGTGCCAGCAGGCTTAGCTCCGGGACAGGGGTAACTGAAGCTTTCTTT. The whole variable domain, remainder taken from reference TRBV2 and TRBJ1-1, is EPEVTQTPSHQVTQMGQEVILRCVPISNHLYFYWYRQILGQKVEFLVSFYNNEISEKSEIFDDQFSVERPDGSNFTLKIRSTKLEDSAMYFCASRLSSGTGVTEAFFGQGTRLTVV.

The chain employs TRBV25-1 and TRBJ1-6, with TRBD1 matching over 8 bases. This CDR3 is built from 17 residues. Trimming removed 9 bases from V and 6 bases from J; junction bases left unmatched: 16. The germline V gene has CDR1 MGHDK and CDR2 SYGVNS. This CDR3 reads CASQPEGGTGFNSPLHF. The CDR3 DNA is TGTGCCAGTCAACCTGAGGGGGGGACAGGATTTAATTCACCCCTCCACTTT.

The CDR3 DNA follows: TGTGCCAGTAACCCGGGACAGGGGGCCAACATTCAGTACTTC. This sequence encodes CASNPGQGANIQYF. The V call is TRBV19, the J call TRBJ2-4; the match to TRBD1 covers 12 bases. Looked up from germline, CDR1 is LNHDA and CDR2 is SQIVND (reference sequence). V gave up 7 bases and J gave up 7 bases; unmatched junction bases: 5. CDR3 length equals 14 residues. Full variable domain (remainder filled in from reference TRBV19 and TRBJ2-4): DGGITQSPKYLFRKEGQNVTLSCEQNLNHDAMYWYRQDPGQGLRLIYYSQIVNDFQKGDIAEGYSVSREKKESFPLTVTSAQKNPTAFYLCASNPGQGANIQYFGAGTRLSVL.

This clonotype was observed a few times. This chain joins TRBV7-2 and TRBJ1-2; possible D gene TRBD1, 6 bases. The germline V and J ends were trimmed by 7 bases and 4 bases, with 16 bases remaining between them. Germline V gene data show CDR1 as SGHTA and CDR2 as FQGNSA. This CDR3 region has 14 residues. CDR3 in DNA: TGTGCCAGCAACGGTTTGGGGGGCGCCTATGGCTACACCTTC. This translates into CASNGLGGAYGYTF.

The rearrangement joins TRBV19 to TRBJ1-5, with no clear D. This CDR3 contains 13 residues. Trimming cost V 6 bases and J 2 bases, with 8 bases left between them. Germline CDR1 LNHDA, CDR2 SQIVND (reference sequence). As DNA, the CDR3 is TGTGCCAGTAGCGCCAAGGGCAATCAGCCCCAGCATTTT. It translates to CASSAKGNQPQHF.

This clonotype was seen only a few times. The chain has TRBV4-1 and TRBJ2-7; perhaps TRBD2 as D (6 bases). Trimming left V 1 base short and J 1 base short, with 14 bases between. Germline V gene sequence: CDR1 MGHRA, CDR2 YSYEKL. This CDR3 has 16 amino acids. This chain's CDR3 is CASSQGDLTASYEQYF. The CDR3 nucleotides read TGCGCCAGCAGCCAAGGGGACTTGACGGCGTCCTACGAGCAGTACTTC.

This clonotype was picked up a small number of times. The gene calls are TRBV5-4 and TRBJ2-2, with D uncertain. The CDR3 consists of 16 residues. Trimming shortened V by 1 base and J by 2 bases, and 12 bases separated the two germline ends. Germline V CDR1 and CDR2: SGHNT, YYREEE (reference sequence). This CDR3 is CASSLRGSKNTGELFF. Written as DNA, the CDR3 is TGTGCCAGCAGCTTGCGTGGATCGAAAAACACCGGGGAGCTGTTTTTT.

This clonotype came up a few times. The J gene is TRBJ1-2, the V gene TRBV7-2; no definite D call. CDR3 size: 13 residues. V lost 1 base, J lost 8 bases, and 11 bases lay in between. CDR1 and CDR2 (germline): SGHTA, FQGNSA. CDR3 DNA sequence: TGTGCCAGCAGCTTAGGATTTAAGCGGGGCTACACCTTC. Amino acid sequence: CASSLGFKRGYTF.

V gene TRBV5-5 combines with J gene TRBJ1-2; 7 nucleotides line up with TRBD1. Trimming took 1 base from V and 6 from J; bases not matched to a gene: 9. Germline lookup yields CDR1 SGHKS and CDR2 YYEKEE (reference sequence). This CDR3 has 15 amino acids. As DNA, the CDR3 is TGTGCCAGCAGCTTGAACCGACAGGGAGCGGATGGCTACACCTTC. Encoded protein: CASSLNRQGADGYTF.

The V and J genes are TRBV19 and TRBJ2-2; D might be TRBD2 (6 bases). Deletions cut 1 base from V and 6 bases from J, with 12 bases between. Germline CDR1 LNHDA, CDR2 SQIVND (reference sequence). CDR3 length equals 15 residues. Here the CDR3 reads CASSIVPASAGELFF. DNA of the CDR3: TGTGCCAGTAGTATAGTCCCCGCTAGCGCCGGGGAGCTGTTTTTT.

The chain recombines TRBV2 with TRBJ2-7; D perhaps matches TRBD2 (6 bases). The CDR3 runs to 15 residues. Trimming shortened V by 6 bases and J by 4 bases, and 19 bases separated the two germline ends. Germline V gives CDR1 SNHLY, CDR2 FYNNEI. The CDR3 reads CASRGPGPGGYEQYF. The CDR3 bases are TGTGCCAGCAGAGGTCCAGGGCCCGGAGGGTACGAGCAGTACTTC.

This clonotype was seen more than once but under ten times. The chain carries TRBV6-1 and TRBJ1-6; a possible D gene is TRBD1 (5 bases). Germline loops: CDR1 MNHNS, CDR2 SASEGT. V was clipped by 4 bases and J by 2 bases, with 6 bases between them. CDR3 size: 14 residues. The CDR3 nucleotides are TGTGCCAGCAGTGCGGGACCCTATAATTCACCCCTCCACTTT. Translating it yields CASSAGPYNSPLHF.